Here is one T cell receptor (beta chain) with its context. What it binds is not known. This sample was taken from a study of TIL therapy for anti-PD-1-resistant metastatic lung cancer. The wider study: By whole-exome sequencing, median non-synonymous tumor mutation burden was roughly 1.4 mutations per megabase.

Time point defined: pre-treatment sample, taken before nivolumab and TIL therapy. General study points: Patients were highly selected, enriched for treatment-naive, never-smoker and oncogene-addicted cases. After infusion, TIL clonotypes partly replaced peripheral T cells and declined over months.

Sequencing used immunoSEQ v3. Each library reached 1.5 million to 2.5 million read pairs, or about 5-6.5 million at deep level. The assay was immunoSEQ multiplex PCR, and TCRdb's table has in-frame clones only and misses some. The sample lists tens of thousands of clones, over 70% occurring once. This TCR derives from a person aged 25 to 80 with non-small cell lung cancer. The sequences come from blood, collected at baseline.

The CDR3: CASSLIWTDTEAFF. In nucleotides, the CDR3 is TGTGCCAGCAGCTTAATATGGACCGACACTGAAGCTTTCTTT. The chain combines TRBV7-8 with TRBJ1-1; D unclear. The length of the CDR3 is 14 residues. Per the germline V gene, CDR1 is SGHVS and CDR2 is FQNEAQ. V was cut by 2 bases and J by 3 bases, with 10 bases left in between.